This entry describes one TCR beta chain. Those enrolled, adults aged about 18 to 89 years, came from about 24 US areas. The sample originates from a study of blood T cell repertoires in COVID-19. Study-wide background: Italy, Spain and the United States were the sources of the convalescent and acute COVID-19 samples.

Authors' data handling: Nucleated cell counts were estimated from reference gene primer amplification. Method: immunoSEQ multiplex PCR; TCRdb's copy keeps in-frame clones and lacks some. That table furnishes V, J and clone size, whereas the DNA furnished D and trimming. The sample has 400,000 to 550,000 clones, 87% seen once. The material sequenced was PBMCs or T cells enriched from blood (not recorded which). The receptor was derived from a young woman with acute COVID-19.

CDR3 in DNA: TGCGCCAGCAGCCAAGTGGAGACAGGGAGGTACGAGCAGTACTTC. This codes for CASSQVETGRYEQYF. The chain combines TRBV4-3 with TRBJ2-7; possible D gene TRBD1, 7 bases. Germline V gene sequence: CDR1 LGHNA, CDR2 YSLEER. The CDR3 totals 15 residues. The V gene lost 1 base and the J gene lost 4 bases, with 14 bases spanning the gap.